The present entry profiles one T cell receptor beta chain with its context. The assay was immunoSEQ multiplex PCR, and TCRdb's table has in-frame clones only and misses some. Among over 450,000 clones, approximately 80% were seen once, and the ten largest hold more than 0.01%. This sample stems from a study of shared T cell receptors in the human thymus. CDR1 is LGHNA and CDR2 is YSLEER in the germline V gene. With 0 bases removed from V and 6 bases from J, the gap between germline ends came to 9 bases. This CDR3 is built from 14 residues. These data were also reused for a study on human thymus T cells. That study reports: The donor group consisted of healthy Finnish infants who were having corrective surgery for congenital heart defects. Resections were taken during corrective heart surgery, and the thymus tissue came from these. V and J gene usage appeared biased in thymic and blood repertoires. Related research examined unrelated individuals and reported that their thymic repertoires overlapped highly.

The chain joins TRBV4-3 to TRBJ2-1, with D possibly TRBD2 on 5 matching bases. The source is a boy younger than two with a congenital heart defect. Sequenced material: thymocytes. The chain's CDR3 is CASSQDPRGNEQFF. In DNA, the CDR3 is TGCGCCAGCAGCCAAGATCCTCGGGGCAATGAGCAGTTCTTC.